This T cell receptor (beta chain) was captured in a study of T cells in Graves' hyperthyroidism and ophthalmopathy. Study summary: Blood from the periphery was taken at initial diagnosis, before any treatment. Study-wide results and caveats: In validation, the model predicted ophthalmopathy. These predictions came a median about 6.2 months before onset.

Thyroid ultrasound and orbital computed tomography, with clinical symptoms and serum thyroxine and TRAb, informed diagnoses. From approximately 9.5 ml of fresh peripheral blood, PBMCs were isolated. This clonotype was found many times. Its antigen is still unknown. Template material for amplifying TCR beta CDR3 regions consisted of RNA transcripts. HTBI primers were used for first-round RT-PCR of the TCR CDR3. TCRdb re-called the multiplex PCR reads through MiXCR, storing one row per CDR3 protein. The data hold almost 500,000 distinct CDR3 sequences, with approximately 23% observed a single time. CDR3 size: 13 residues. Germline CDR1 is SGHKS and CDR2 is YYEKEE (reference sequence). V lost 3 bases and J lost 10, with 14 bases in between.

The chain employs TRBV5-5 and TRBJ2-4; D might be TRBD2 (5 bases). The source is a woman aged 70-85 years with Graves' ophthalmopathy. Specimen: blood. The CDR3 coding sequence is TGTGCCAGCAGCTCCAGTTCGGCGGGTATTCAGTACTTC. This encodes CASSSSSAGIQYF.